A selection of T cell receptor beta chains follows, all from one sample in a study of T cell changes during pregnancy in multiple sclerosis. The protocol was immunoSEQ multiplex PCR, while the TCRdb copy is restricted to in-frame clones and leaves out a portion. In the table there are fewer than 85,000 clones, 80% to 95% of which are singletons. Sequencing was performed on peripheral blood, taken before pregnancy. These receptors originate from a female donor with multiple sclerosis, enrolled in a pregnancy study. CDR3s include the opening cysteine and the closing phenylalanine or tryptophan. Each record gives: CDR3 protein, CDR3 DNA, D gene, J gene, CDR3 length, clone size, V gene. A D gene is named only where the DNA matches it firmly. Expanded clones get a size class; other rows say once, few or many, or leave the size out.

CASRFLLPGTGGTGEQYF | TGTGCCAGCAGGTTTCTTCTCCCCGGGACAGGGGGCACGGGGGAGCAGTACTTC | TRBD1 | TRBJ2-7 | 18 | - | TRBV11-2
CASSPAESGTYEQYF | TGTGCCAGCAGCCCGGCCGAGAGCGGAACCTACGAGCAGTACTTC | - | TRBJ2-7 | 15 | - | TRBV11-3
CASSPDIYNEQFF | TGTGCCAGCAGCCCTGACATCTACAATGAGCAGTTCTTC | - | TRBJ2-1 | 13 | - | TRBV14
CASSYSTGPLEKLFF | TGTGCCAGCAGTTACTCCACAGGACCACTTGAAAAACTGTTTTTT | - | TRBJ1-4 | 15 | - | TRBV6-6
CASSLAGGETYEQYF | TGCGCCAGCAGCTTGGCCGGAGGAGAAACCTACGAGCAGTACTTC | - | TRBJ2-7 | 15 | - | TRBV5-1
CASSPLISDTQYF | TGTGCCAGCAGCCCCTTAATTTCAGATACGCAGTATTTT | - | TRBJ2-3 | 13 | - | TRBV6-5
CASSFATDSYEQYF | TGTGCCAGCAGCTTCGCAACTGACAGCTACGAGCAGTACTTC | - | TRBJ2-7 | 14 | - | TRBV11-1
CASGLIRGAFF | TGTGCCAGCGGACTTATACGGGGAGCTTTCTTT | - | TRBJ1-1 | 11 | - | TRBV28
CASRKDRVPTDTQYF | TGTGCCAGCAGGAAGGACAGGGTGCCCACAGATACGCAGTATTTT | TRBD1 | TRBJ2-3 | 15 | - | TRBV28
CASSQDPGGSNQPQHF | TGCGCCAGCAGCCAAGACCCAGGGGGGAGCAATCAGCCCCAGCATTTT | TRBD1 | TRBJ1-5 | 16 | - | TRBV4-3
CASSDPRIWTEKLFF | TGTGCCAGTAGTGACCCCAGGATATGGACAGAAAAACTGTTTTTT | - | TRBJ1-4 | 15 | - | TRBV19
CASSYDLGETQYF | TGTGCCAGCAGTTACGACTTAGGAGAGACCCAGTACTTC | - | TRBJ2-5 | 13 | - | TRBV6-6
CASSHLGHKQETQYF | TGTGCCAGCAGCCACCTGGGACATAAACAAGAGACCCAGTACTTC | - | TRBJ2-5 | 15 | - | TRBV11-3
CASSSSGETQYF | TGTGCCAGCAGTTCCAGCGGAGAGACCCAGTACTTC | - | TRBJ2-5 | 12 | - | TRBV27
CASSQDPAGVYGYTF | TGTGCCAGCAGCCAAGATCCGGCAGGGGTCTATGGCTACACCTTC | - | TRBJ1-2 | 15 | - | TRBV4-2
CASSDSEGTGGNEQFF | TGTGCCAGCAGTGACTCTGAAGGGACAGGGGGAAATGAGCAGTTCTTC | TRBD1 | TRBJ2-1 | 16 | - | TRBV6-4
CASSPWGDEQYF | TGTGCCAGCTCACCATGGGGAGACGAGCAGTACTTC | - | TRBJ2-7 | 12 | - | TRBV18
CASSPGSAGGPQETQYF | TGCGCCAGCAGCCCGGGAAGCGCGGGAGGGCCCCAAGAGACCCAGTACTTC | TRBD2 | TRBJ2-5 | 17 | - | TRBV5-1
CASSIPGWDTEAFF | TGTGCCAGTAGTATTCCGGGTTGGGACACTGAAGCTTTCTTT | - | TRBJ1-1 | 14 | - | TRBV19
CASSSGTSLTGELFF | TGTGCCAGCAGCTCCGGGACTAGCCTAACCGGGGAGCTGTTTTTT | TRBD2 | TRBJ2-2 | 15 | - | TRBV9
CASSFPGGYEQYF | TGTGCCAGCTCATTTCCCGGGGGGTACGAGCAGTACTTC | TRBD2 | TRBJ2-7 | 13 | - | TRBV18
CASSIQGSGETQYF | TGTGCCAGTAGTATTCAGGGATCGGGAGAGACCCAGTACTTC | - | TRBJ2-5 | 14 | - | TRBV19
CASSSPEGESYNEQFF | TGTGCCAGCAGCTCCCCAGAAGGGGAATCCTACAATGAGCAGTTCTTC | - | TRBJ2-1 | 16 | - | TRBV7-9
CASSSNREPYSGNTIYF | TGTGCCAGCAGCTCTAACAGGGAGCCCTACTCTGGAAACACCATATATTTT | - | TRBJ1-3 | 17 | - | TRBV5-6
CASSQGNRDSSEYF | TGTGCCAGCAGCCAAGGCAACCGGGACAGCTCGGAGTATTTT | TRBD1 | TRBJ2-3 | 14 | - | TRBV4-2
CASSSPTGRVAKNIQYF | TGTGCCAGCAGTTCTCCTACAGGGAGGGTGGCCAAAAACATTCAGTACTTC | - | TRBJ2-4 | 17 | - | TRBV27
CASSYGASAGTEAFF | TGTGCCAGCAGCTATGGGGCCTCAGCGGGCACTGAAGCTTTCTTT | - | TRBJ1-1 | 15 | - | TRBV9
CASSPAASGGLYEQYF | TGTGCCAGCAGCCCAGCGGCTAGCGGGGGGCTATACGAGCAGTACTTC | TRBD2 | TRBJ2-7 | 16 | once | TRBV7-2
CASSFGLFTDTQYF | TGTGCCAGCAGTTTTGGACTTTTCACAGATACGCAGTATTTT | - | TRBJ2-3 | 14 | - | TRBV6-5
CASSQAFMGYGYTF | TGTGCCAGTAGTCAGGCCTTCATGGGCTATGGCTACACCTTC | - | TRBJ1-2 | 14 | - | TRBV19
CASSPKTSGNYNEQFF | TGTGCCAGCAGCCCTAAGACTAGCGGTAACTACAATGAGCAGTTCTTC | TRBD2 | TRBJ2-1 | 16 | - | TRBV4-2
CASVGGSTDTQYF | TGTGCCAGCGTTGGCGGCAGCACAGATACGCAGTATTTT | - | TRBJ2-3 | 13 | - | TRBV2
CASRAYRSTNEKLFF | TGTGCCAGCAGGGCATACAGGTCAACTAATGAAAAACTGTTTTTT | - | TRBJ1-4 | 15 | - | TRBV2
CASSLDSSGNIQYF | TGTGCCAGCAGCTTAGACAGTAGTGGAAACATTCAGTACTTC | - | TRBJ2-4 | 14 | - | TRBV7-9
CASSQNRGRETQYF | TGTGCCAGCTCACAAAACAGGGGCCGGGAGACCCAGTACTTC | TRBD1 | TRBJ2-5 | 14 | - | TRBV18
CASSESTGSTDTQYF | TGTGCCAGCAGTGAAAGCACGGGGAGCACAGATACGCAGTATTTT | - | TRBJ2-3 | 15 | - | TRBV6-4
CASSSVGATNEKLFF | TGTGCCAGCAGTTCGGTGGGAGCAACTAATGAAAAACTGTTTTTT | - | TRBJ1-4 | 15 | - | TRBV28
CASSLNRDTEAFF | TGTGCCAGCAGTTTAAACCGGGACACTGAAGCTTTCTTT | - | TRBJ1-1 | 13 | - | TRBV28
CASSFGYEQYF | TGCGCCAGCAGCTTCGGCTACGAGCAGTACTTC | - | TRBJ2-7 | 11 | once | TRBV5-1
CASSQDAGTTYNEQFF | TGTGCCAGCAGCCAAGATGCGGGGACTACCTACAATGAGCAGTTCTTC | TRBD2 | TRBJ2-1 | 16 | - | TRBV4-2
CASSSSGTSHEQYF | TGTGCCAGCAGTTCTTCCGGGACTAGCCACGAGCAGTACTTC | TRBD2 | TRBJ2-7 | 14 | - | TRBV27
CASSQGLAGGPSYNEQFF | TGTGCCAGCAGCCAAGGACTAGCGGGAGGTCCTTCCTACAATGAGCAGTTCTTC | TRBD2 | TRBJ2-1 | 18 | - | TRBV4-2
CASSWGGTEAFF | TGTGCCAGCAGCTGGGGGGGGACTGAAGCTTTCTTT | - | TRBJ1-1 | 12 | once | TRBV27
CASSPSGTDSYEQYF | TGTGCCAGCTCACCTAGCGGGACGGATTCCTACGAGCAGTACTTC | TRBD2 | TRBJ2-7 | 15 | - | TRBV18
CASSVFTGETQYF | TGTGCCAGCAGCGTGTTTACGGGGGAGACCCAGTACTTC | - | TRBJ2-5 | 13 | - | TRBV9